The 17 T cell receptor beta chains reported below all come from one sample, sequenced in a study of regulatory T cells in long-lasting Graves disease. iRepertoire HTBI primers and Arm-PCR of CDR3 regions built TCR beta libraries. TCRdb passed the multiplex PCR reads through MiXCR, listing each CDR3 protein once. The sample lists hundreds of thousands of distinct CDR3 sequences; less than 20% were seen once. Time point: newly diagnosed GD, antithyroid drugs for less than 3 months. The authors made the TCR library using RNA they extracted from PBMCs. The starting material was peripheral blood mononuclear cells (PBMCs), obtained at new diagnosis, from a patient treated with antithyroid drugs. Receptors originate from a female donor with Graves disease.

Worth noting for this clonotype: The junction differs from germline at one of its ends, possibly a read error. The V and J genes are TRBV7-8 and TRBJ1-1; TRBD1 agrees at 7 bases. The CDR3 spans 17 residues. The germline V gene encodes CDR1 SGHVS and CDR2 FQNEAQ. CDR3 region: CASSLAAQGGRATEASF. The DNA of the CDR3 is TGTGCCAGCAGCTTAGCCGCCCAGGGGGGGCGTGCCACTGAAGCTTCCTTT.

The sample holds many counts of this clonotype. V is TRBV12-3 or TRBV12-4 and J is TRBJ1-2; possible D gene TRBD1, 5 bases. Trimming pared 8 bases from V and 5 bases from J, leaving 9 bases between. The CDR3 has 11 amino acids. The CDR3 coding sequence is TGTGCCAGCGGGGGAGGTTATGGCTACACCTTC. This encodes CASGGGYGYTF.

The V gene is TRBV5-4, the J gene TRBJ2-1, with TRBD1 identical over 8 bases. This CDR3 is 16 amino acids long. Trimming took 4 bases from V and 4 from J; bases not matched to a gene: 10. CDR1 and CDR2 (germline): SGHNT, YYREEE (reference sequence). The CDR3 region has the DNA TGTGCCAGCAGCGCTACAACCAGGGGGCTATACAATGAGCAGTTCTTC. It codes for CASSATTRGLYNEQFF.

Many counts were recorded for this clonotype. As DNA, the CDR3 is TGTGCCAGCAGTTACTCAGGCGCAGATACGCAGTATTTT. It translates to CASSYSGADTQYF. The rearrangement links TRBV6-2 or TRBV6-3 to TRBJ2-3; D ambiguous. Trimming took 0 bases from V and 4 from J, leaving 5 bases between them. The CDR3 totals 13 residues. In germline, CDR1 is MNHEY, CDR2 SVGEGT.

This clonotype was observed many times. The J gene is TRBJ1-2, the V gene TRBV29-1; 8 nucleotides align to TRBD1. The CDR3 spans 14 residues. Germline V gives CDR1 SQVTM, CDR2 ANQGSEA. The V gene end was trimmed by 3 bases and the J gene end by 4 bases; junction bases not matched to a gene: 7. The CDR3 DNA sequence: TGCAGCGTTGATGGGACAGGCGTCTCCTATGGCTACACCTTC. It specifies CSVDGTGVSYGYTF.

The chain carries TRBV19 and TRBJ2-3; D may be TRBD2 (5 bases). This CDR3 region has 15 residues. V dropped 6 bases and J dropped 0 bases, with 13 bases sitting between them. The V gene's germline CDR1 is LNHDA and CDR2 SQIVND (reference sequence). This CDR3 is CASRDQRISTDTQYF. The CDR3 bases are TGTGCCAGTAGGGACCAGCGGATTAGCACAGATACGCAGTATTTT. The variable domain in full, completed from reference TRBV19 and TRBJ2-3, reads DGGITQSPKYLFRKEGQNVTLSCEQNLNHDAMYWYRQDPGQGLRLIYYSQIVNDFQKGDIAEGYSVSREKKESFPLTVTSAQKNPTAFYLCASRDQRISTDTQYFGPGTRLTVL.

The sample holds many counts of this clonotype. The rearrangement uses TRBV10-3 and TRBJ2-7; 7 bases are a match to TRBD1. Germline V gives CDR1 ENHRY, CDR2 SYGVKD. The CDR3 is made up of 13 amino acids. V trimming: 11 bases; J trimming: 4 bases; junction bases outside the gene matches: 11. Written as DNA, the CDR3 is TGTGCCGCCGGTGGACGGGACAGTTACGAGCAGTACTTC. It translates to CAAGGRDSYEQYF.

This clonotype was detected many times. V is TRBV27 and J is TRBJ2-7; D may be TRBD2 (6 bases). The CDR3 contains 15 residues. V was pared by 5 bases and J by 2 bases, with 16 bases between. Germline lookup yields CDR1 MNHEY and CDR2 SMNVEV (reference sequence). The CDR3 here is CASSLLALNPYEQYF. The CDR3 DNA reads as TGTGCCAGCAGTCTACTAGCTCTAAACCCCTACGAGCAGTACTTC.

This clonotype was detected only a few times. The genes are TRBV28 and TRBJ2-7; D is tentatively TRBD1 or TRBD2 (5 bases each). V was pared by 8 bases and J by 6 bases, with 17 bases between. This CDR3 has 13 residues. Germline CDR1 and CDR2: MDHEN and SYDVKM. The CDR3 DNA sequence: TGTGCCAGCGGCGAGGGGAATCAGGGCGAGCAGTACTTC. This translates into CASGEGNQGEQYF. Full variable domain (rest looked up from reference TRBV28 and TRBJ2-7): DVKVTQSSRYLVKRTGEKVFLECVQDMDHENMFWYRQDPGLGLRLIYFSYDVKMKEKGDIPEGYSVSREKKERFSLILESASTNQTSMYLCASGEGNQGEQYFGPGTRLTVT.

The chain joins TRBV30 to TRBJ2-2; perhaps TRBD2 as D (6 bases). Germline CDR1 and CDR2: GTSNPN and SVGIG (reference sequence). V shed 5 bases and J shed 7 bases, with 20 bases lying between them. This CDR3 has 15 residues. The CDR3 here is CAWDPQWGVSGELFF. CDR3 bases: TGTGCCTGGGACCCCCAGTGGGGGGTGAGCGGGGAGCTGTTTTTT.

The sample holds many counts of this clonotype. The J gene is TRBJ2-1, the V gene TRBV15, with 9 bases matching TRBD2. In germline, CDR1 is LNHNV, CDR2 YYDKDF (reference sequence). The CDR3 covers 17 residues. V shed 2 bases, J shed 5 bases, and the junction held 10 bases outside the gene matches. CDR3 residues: CATSRFKRASGNNEQFF. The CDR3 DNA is TGTGCCACCAGCAGATTCAAACGGGCTAGCGGGAACAATGAGCAGTTCTTC.

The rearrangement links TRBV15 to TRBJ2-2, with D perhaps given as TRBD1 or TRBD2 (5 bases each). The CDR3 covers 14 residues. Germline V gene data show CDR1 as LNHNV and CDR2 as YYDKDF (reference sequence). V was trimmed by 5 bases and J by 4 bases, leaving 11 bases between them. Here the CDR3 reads CATSGRDATGELFF. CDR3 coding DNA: TGTGCCACCAGCGGCCGGGACGCCACCGGGGAGCTGTTTTTT.

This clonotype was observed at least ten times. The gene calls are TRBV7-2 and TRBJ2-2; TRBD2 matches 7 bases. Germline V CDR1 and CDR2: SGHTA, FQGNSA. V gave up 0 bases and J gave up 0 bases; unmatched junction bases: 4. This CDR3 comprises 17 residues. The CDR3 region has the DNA TGTGCCAGCAGCTTAGCGTATCTAGCGGCGAACACCGGGGAGCTGTTTTTT. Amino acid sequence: CASSLAYLAANTGELFF.

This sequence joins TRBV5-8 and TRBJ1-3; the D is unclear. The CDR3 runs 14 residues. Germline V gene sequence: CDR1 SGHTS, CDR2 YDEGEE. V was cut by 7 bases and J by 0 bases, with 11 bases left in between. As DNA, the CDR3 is TGTGCCAGCGTCTCCCGGTACTCTGGAAACACCATATATTTT. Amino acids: CASVSRYSGNTIYF.

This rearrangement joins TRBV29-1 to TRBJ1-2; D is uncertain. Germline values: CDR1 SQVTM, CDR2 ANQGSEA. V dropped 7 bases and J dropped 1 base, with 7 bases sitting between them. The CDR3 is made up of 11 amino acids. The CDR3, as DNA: TGCAGCGCCCCATTTAACTATGGCTACACCTTC. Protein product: CSAPFNYGYTF.

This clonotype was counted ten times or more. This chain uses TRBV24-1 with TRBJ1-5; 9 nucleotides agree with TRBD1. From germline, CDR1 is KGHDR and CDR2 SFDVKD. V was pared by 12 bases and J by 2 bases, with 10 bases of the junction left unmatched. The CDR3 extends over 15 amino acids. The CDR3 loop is CAVYRGLRCNQPQHF. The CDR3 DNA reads TGTGCCGTATACAGGGGGCTGCGGTGCAATCAGCCCCAGCATTTT.

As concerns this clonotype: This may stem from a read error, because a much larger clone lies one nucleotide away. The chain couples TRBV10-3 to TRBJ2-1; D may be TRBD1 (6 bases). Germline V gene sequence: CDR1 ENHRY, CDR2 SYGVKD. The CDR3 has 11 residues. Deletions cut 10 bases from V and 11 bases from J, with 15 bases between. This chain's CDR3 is CATFSQGKQFF. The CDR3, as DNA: TGTGCCACCTTTTCTCAGGGGAAGCAGTTCTTC.